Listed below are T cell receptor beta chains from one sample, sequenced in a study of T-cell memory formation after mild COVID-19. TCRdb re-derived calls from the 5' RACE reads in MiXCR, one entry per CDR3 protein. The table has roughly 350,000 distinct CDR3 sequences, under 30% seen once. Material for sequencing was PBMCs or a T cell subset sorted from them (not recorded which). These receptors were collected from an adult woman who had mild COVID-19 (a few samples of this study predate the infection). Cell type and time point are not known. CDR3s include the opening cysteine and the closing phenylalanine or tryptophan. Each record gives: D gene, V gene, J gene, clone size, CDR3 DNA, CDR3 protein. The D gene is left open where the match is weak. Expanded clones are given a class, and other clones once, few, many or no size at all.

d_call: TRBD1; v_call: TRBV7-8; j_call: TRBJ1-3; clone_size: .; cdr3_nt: TGTGCCAGCAGCCGGGGGTTGACAGGGACAATGGATTTT; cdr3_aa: CASSRGLTGTMDF
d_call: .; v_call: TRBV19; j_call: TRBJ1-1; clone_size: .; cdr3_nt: TGTGCCAGTAGTGCAAGGGGAGGGGGCACTGAAGCTTTCTTT; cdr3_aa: CASSARGGGTEAFF
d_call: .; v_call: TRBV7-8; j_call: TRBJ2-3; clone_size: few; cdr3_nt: TGTGCCAGCAGCGCTACCGAGACAAGGTCAGATACGCAGTATTTT; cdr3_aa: CASSATETRSDTQYF
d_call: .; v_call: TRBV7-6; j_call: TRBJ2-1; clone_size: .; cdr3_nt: TGTGCCAGCAGCTTATGGATGGGCGGGCGAGGGAATGAGCAGTTCTTC; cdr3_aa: CASSLWMGGRGNEQFF
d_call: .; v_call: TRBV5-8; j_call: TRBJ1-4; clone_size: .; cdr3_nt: TGTGCCAGCAGCTTGGCCTTGGCAGTAATTAATGAAAAACTGTTTTTT; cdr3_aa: CASSLALAVINEKLFF
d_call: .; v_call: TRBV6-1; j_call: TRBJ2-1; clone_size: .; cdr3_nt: TGTGCCAGCAGTGAGAGGCAGGGAGTCCACAATGAGCAGTTCTTC; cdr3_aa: CASSERQGVHNEQFF
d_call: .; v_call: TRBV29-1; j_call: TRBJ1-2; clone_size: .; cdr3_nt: TGCAGCGTTGAAACGGACAGCTATGGCTACACCTTC; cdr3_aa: CSVETDSYGYTF
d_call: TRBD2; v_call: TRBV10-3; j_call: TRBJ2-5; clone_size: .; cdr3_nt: TGTGCCATCAGTTCCCGACTAGCGGGGGGGCCTCGGGAGACCCAGTACTTC; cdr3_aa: CAISSRLAGGPRETQYF
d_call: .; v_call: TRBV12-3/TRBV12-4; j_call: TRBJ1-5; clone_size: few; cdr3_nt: TGTGCCAGCAGTTTGAGGCAGTTTCAGCCCCAGCATTTT; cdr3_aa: CASSLRQFQPQHF
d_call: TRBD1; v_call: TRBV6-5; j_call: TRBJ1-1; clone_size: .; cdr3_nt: TGTGCCAGCAGCCCGGACAGGGTGGGCACTGAAGCTTTCTTT; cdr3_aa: CASSPDRVGTEAFF
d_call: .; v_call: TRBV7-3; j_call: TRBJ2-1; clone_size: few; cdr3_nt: TGTGCCAGCAGCTTGACCCTTAGGAGTGAGCAGTTCTTC; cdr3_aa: CASSLTLRSEQFF
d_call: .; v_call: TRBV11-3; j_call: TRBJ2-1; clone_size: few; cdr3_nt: TGTGCCAGCAGCTTAGAAGGGCTGGCGCGGGGAAATGAGCAGTTCTTC; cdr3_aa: CASSLEGLARGNEQFF
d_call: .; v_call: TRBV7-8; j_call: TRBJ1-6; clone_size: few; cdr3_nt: TGTGCCAGCAGCTCGAATAGGGGGGAGAATTCACCCCTCCACTTT; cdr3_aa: CASSSNRGENSPLHF
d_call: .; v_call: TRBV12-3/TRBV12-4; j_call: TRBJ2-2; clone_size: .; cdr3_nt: TGTGCCAGTCTCGGGGGCGGGGAGCTGTTTTTT; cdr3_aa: CASLGGGELFF
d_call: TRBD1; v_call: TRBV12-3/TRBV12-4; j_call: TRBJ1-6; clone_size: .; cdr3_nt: TGTGCCAGCAGTTTTAGCAGGGGGGGTGCCCTCCACTTT; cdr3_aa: CASSFSRGGALHF
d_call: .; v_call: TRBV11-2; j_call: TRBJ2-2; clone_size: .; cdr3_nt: TGTGCCAGCAGCATCCGCGGCGGGCTCGGCGGCACCGGGGAGCTGTTTTTT; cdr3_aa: CASSIRGGLGGTGELFF
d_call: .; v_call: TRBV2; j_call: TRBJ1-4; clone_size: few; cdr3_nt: TGTGCCAGCAGTGATGAGGACGAAAAACTGTTTTTT; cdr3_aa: CASSDEDEKLFF
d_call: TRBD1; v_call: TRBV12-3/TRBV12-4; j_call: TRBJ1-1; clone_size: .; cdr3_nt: TGTGCCAGCAGTCGGACAGGGGGGCCTGAAGCTTTCTTT; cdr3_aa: CASSRTGGPEAFF
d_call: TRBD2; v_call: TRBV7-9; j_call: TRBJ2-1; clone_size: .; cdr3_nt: TGTGCCAGCAGTCATACGCCTAGGCTAGCGGTGAACAATGAGCAGTTCTTC; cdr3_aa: CASSHTPRLAVNNEQFF
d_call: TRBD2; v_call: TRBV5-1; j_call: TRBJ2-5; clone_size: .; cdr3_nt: TGCGCCAGCAGGGTAGCGGGGGCCCAAGAGACCCAGTACTTC; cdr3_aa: CASRVAGAQETQYF
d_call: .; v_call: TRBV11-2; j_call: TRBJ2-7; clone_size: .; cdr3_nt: TGTGCCAGCAGCGGCCTGAGCTCCTACGAGCAGTACTTC; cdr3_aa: CASSGLSSYEQYF
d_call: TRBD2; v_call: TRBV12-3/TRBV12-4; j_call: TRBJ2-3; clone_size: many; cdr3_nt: TGTGCCAGCAGTTTTGGGACTAGCGGCACAGATACGCAGTATTTT; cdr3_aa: CASSFGTSGTDTQYF
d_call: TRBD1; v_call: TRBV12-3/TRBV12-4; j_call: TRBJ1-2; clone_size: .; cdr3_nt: TGTGCCAGCAGTTTGGGACAGGGGGGAATCTATGGCTACACCTTC; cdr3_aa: CASSLGQGGIYGYTF
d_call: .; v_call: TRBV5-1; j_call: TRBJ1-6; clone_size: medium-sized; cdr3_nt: TGCGCCAGCAGCTTTGGTCCACCCCGAGACTCCTATAATTCACCCCTCCACTTT; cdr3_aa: CASSFGPPRDSYNSPLHF
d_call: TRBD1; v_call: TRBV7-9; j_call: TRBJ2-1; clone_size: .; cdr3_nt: TGTGCCAGCAGCCCTCGACAGGGGGCTCGCGATGAGCAGTTCTTC; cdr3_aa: CASSPRQGARDEQFF
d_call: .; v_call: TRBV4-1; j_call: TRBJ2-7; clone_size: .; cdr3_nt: TGCGCCAGCAGCCCGTTGAACAGGAACGAGCAGTACTTC; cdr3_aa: CASSPLNRNEQYF
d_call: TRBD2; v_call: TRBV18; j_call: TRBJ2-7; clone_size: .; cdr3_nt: TGTGCCAGCTCACCACCGGGACTAGCGGCCTACGAGCAGTACTTC; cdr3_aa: CASSPPGLAAYEQYF
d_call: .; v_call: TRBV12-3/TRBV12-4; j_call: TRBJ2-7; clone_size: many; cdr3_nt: TGTGCCAGCAGTTTAGGGCAGGTCTACGAGCAGTACTTC; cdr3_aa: CASSLGQVYEQYF
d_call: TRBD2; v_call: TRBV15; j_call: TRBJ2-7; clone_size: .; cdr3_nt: TGTGCCACCAGCAGAAATAGCGGGAGTGGTCCGTACGAGCAGTACTTC; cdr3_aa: CATSRNSGSGPYEQYF
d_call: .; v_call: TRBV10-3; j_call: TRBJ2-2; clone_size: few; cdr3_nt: TGTGCCATCAGTGAGCTCGGGACCGGGGAGCTGTTTTTT; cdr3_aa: CAISELGTGELFF
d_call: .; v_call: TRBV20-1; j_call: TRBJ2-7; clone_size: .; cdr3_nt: TGCAGTGCTAAGGAGGTCTGGGCTTCCTACGAGCAGTACTTC; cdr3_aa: CSAKEVWASYEQYF
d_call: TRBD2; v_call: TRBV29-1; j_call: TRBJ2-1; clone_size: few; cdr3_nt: TGCAGCGTTTCATTCGGGGTAGCGGGATACAATGAGCAGTTCTTC; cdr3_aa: CSVSFGVAGYNEQFF
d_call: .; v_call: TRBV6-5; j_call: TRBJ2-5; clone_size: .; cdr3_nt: TGTGCCAGCAGTTATGACGGGGGGACCCAGTACTTC; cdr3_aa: CASSYDGGTQYF
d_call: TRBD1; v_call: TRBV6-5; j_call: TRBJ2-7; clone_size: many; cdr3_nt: TGTGCCAGCAGTTTCGGACAGGGATCTACCTACGAGCAGTACTTC; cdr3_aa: CASSFGQGSTYEQYF
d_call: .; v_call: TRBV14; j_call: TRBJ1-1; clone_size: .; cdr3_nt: TGTGCCAGCAGCCAAGATGGGTTGACGGCTTTCTTT; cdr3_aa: CASSQDGLTAFF
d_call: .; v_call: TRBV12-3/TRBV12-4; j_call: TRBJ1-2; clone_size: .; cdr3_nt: TGTGCCAGCAGTCCCAGCCCCCAGGGATATAACTATGGCTACACCTTC; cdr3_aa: CASSPSPQGYNYGYTF